This record covers a single T cell receptor (beta chain). Its recognized antigen is unknown. Base qualities are not provided; no much larger clone lies one nucleotide away. Donors were healthy HIV-negative adults with no recently reported acute infections or vaccinations. Every donor was a Caucasian adult residing in Nashville, Tennessee, USA. CD4+ T cells were enriched by magnetic negative selection; naive cells were then positively selected on CD45RA, and the negative fraction formed the memory subset. Blood was collected by leukapheresis, and PBMCs were isolated by Ficoll-Histopaque density gradient centrifugation and then cryopreserved in liquid nitrogen vapor phase. Purity and quantity of every magnetically sorted T cell population were checked by analytical flow cytometry. Genomic DNA was isolated from every sorted fraction and measured by UV absorbance on a Nanodrop 2000c. This entry comes from a study of shared clonotypes between healthy human individuals (TCRdb year 2020). Background on the whole study: The cohort comprised a couple of women and a few men aged 18 to 49 years. Per donor, three plates each were used for CD4 naive and CD4 memory, two for CD8 naive, and one for CD8 memory. To estimate repertoire size and how much clonotypes are shared between individuals, the study performed deep sequencing of blood TCR repertoires from about 5 healthy adults. Libraries were prepared and TCR repertoires were sequenced by different laboratories using diverse techniques, in order to increase sequencing depth and limit assay-specific biases. Leukapheresis yielded between about 0.8 and 8.9 billion PBMCs per donor.

Using the deep immunoSEQ assay, multiplex PCR amplified TCR CDR3 regions from genomic DNA. For each cell subset, the extracted genomic DNA was distributed evenly across all wells of several immunoSEQ 96-well plates, and each plate served as one replicate. For sorted subsets, approximately 190 ng genomic DNA, equal to about 30,000 T cell genomes, was loaded into each replicate PCR. The purified libraries were quantified using a Qubit 3.0 fluorometer, sized with a Bioanalyzer 2100, and then quantified again using the KAPA Library Quantification kit. Every immunoSEQ 96-well plate was sequenced on a dedicated single-read 150-cycle Illumina NextSeq 550 flow cell. Concerning the study's data processing: Because the immunoSEQ output included only junctional sequences and no quality scores, the filtering could not be the same as the filtering used for full-length reads. To assign V/J genes and CDR3, sequences were annotated against IMGT germline references using PyIR, a Python wrapper for IgBLAST v1.9. Reads were filtered out if the reads had weak V/J assignments (E-value above 1e-6), no CDR3, stop codons, out-of-frame junctions, or ambiguous translated residues. V3J clonotypes were defined as sequences sharing an identical inferred V gene, J gene, and CDR3 amino acid sequence. Percentage overlap between repertoires was calculated by dividing the number of shared unique clonotypes by the size of the smaller repertoire. Richness of each repertoire was evaluated using RTK rarefaction, the Chao1 estimator, and Recon v2.1 estimates of unobserved clonotypes. Generation probabilities for all TCRbeta clonotypes obtained by the gDNA method from a handful of donors were computed using OLGA. The table comes from immuneACCESS by way of TCRdb, which keeps in-frame sequences with V and J called. Part of the clones is missing from these tables; in studies checked, under half for an unresolved V gene and the rest for unknown reasons. V and J calls and clone size are copied from that table; D and trimming were computed from the DNA. The sample profile shows some 1.1 million clones; 70% to 80% of them were found once. The ten largest clonotypes hold 0.89% of the sample.

The germline V gene gives CDR1 as MDHEN and CDR2 as SYDVKM. The CDR3 goes from the cysteine to the phenylalanine over 15 residues. This entry keeps only the CDR3 DNA: 45 bases, framed from base 1. A distance of 19 bases separates the germline ends of V and J, which lose 8 bases and 5 bases respectively. Beyond this particular receptor, the publication reports: Sampling was restricted to blood, and TCR repertoires in tissues likely differ from the TCR repertoires found in blood. Compared with non-shared clonotypes, the clonotypes found in all four sorted-subset donors had higher generation probabilities. Based on pairwise subsampling, the degree of clonotype sharing among donors was expected to be affected by sequencing depth. Naive subsets generally had larger estimated clonotype richness than memory subsets. Sharing across several donors was observed for around 5% of naive CD4, around 3.5% of naive CD8, 2% to 2.5% of memory CD4, and roughly 0.43% of memory CD8 clonotypes. Even with the large sequencing depth, rarefaction of the sorted-subset datasets indicated that sequencing was incomplete. The small number of donors limited the genetic and exposure-history diversity represented.

This receptor was obtained from a man aged 18 to 30 in good health. Some clones in this sample may be carry-over from other donors' samples. Material for sequencing was memory CD4+ T cells from PBMCs. What this sample's cell subset or site label stands for: CD45RA-negative fraction. The chain is assembled from TRBV28 and TRBJ2-1; the D gene cannot be resolved reliably. The encoded CDR3 is CASLTPQASHNEQFF. The DNA reads as follows: TGTGCCAGCCTCACACCTCAGGCCAGCCACAATGAGCAGTTCTTC.